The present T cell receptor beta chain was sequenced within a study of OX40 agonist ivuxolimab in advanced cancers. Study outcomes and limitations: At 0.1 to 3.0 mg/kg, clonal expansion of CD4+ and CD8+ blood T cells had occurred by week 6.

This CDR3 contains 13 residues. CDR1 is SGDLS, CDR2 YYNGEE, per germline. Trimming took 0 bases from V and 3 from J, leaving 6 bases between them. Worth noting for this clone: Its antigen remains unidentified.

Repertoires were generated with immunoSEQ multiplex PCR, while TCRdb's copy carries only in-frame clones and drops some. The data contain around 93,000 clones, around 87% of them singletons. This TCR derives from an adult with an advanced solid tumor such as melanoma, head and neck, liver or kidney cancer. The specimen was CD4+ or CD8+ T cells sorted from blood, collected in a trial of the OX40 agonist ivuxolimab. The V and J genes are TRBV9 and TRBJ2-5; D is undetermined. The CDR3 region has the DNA TGTGCCAGCAGCGTAGGGGCAGAAGAGACCCAGTACTTC. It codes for CASSVGAEETQYF.